The present T cell receptor beta chain was sequenced within a study of PD-1 blockade in mismatch repair-deficient tumors. This table comes from immunoSEQ multiplex PCR, and its TCRdb copy is limited to in-frame clones, with some not included. This sample carries roughly 120,000 clones, almost 90% of them seen once, and the ten largest clones take about 10%. Germline CDR1 and CDR2: MNHEY and SMNVEV (reference sequence). The CDR3 consists of 15 residues. Trimming removed 6 bases from V and 2 bases from J; junction bases left unmatched: 6. Source: peripheral blood, taken 72 weeks after starting pembrolizumab. This receptor was taken from an adult with mismatch repair-deficient cancer. This chain connects TRBV27 to TRBJ2-1; 8 bases are a match to TRBD1. The CDR3 DNA is TGTGCCAGCAGCCCCGGGACAGGACCCTACAATGAGCAGTTCTTC. Its protein is CASSPGTGPYNEQFF.